One and the same sample provided the 24 T cell receptor beta chains below, sequenced in a study of blood T cell repertoires in COVID-19. Generated by immunoSEQ multiplex PCR, the TCRdb table keeps only in-frame clones and is missing some. Found here are 200,000 to 250,000 clones, around 90% of them singletons; the top ten hold about 1.3%. Input material: peripheral blood. All receptors come from a man aged 30 to 39 with acute or convalescent COVID-19.

The chain uses TRBV10-2 and TRBJ2-1; 8 nucleotides agree with TRBD1. The ends lost 8 bases at V and 6 bases at J; junction bases unmatched: 9. This CDR3 spans 14 amino acids. Per germline, CDR1 WSHSY and CDR2 SAAADI. CDR3 protein: CASRTGSRSNEQFF. For the CDR3, the DNA is TGCGCCAGCCGGACAGGGTCCCGAAGCAATGAGCAGTTCTTC.

This clone was recorded once. V gene TRBV28 combines with J gene TRBJ2-7; 10 nucleotides line up with TRBD2. J was trimmed by 2 bases and V by 6 bases; bases with no gene match: 7. Germline V gene lookup returns CDR1 MDHEN and CDR2 SYDVKM. The CDR3 is 15 residues long. The CDR3 DNA follows: TGTGCCAGCAGCCTAGCGGGAGCGGGGACCTACGAGCAGTACTTC. This translates into CASSLAGAGTYEQYF.

The rearrangement uses TRBV7-3 and TRBJ1-1; 8 bases match TRBD1. This CDR3 is built from 14 residues. The J segment lost 4 bases and the V segment lost 6 bases, leaving 7 bases of the junction unmatched. The germline gives CDR1 SGHTA, CDR2 FQGTGA. CDR3 sequence (DNA): TGTGCCAGCAGTCTATCGGACAGGGTCACTGAAGCTTTCTTT. It yields the protein CASSLSDRVTEAFF.

The CDR3 loop is CASSPTGQLYNEQFF. For the CDR3, the DNA is TGTGCCAGCAGCCCCACGGGACAGCTATACAATGAGCAGTTCTTC. This chain joins TRBV7-9 and TRBJ2-1, with 7 bases identical to TRBD1. CDR3 length equals 15 residues. CDR1 is SEHNR and CDR2 is FQNEAQ in the germline V gene (reference sequence). V trimming: 5 bases; J trimming: 4 bases; junction bases outside the gene matches: 8.

V usage is TRBV28 and J usage is TRBJ2-7, with TRBD1 identical over 10 bases. The germline gives CDR1 MDHEN, CDR2 SYDVKM. The CDR3 loop spans 17 amino acids. V trimming: 4 bases; J trimming: 3 bases; junction bases outside the gene matches: 12. The CDR3 sequence is CASSYQGQGWRSYEQYF. CDR3 DNA sequence: TGTGCCAGCAGTTACCAGGGACAGGGGTGGAGAAGCTACGAGCAGTACTTC.

V usage is TRBV27 and J usage is TRBJ2-7; D gene unclear. Trimming removed 0 bases from V and 5 bases from J, with 14 bases in between. The germline CDR1 and CDR2 sequences are MNHEY and SMNVEV (reference sequence). The CDR3 consists of 15 residues. CDR3 nucleotide sequence: TGTGCCAGCAGTTTATCCGTTCTTGGTGCGGACGAGCAGTACTTC. This codes for CASSLSVLGADEQYF.

The chain is built from TRBV28 and TRBJ2-7; 9 bases line up with TRBD1. Trimming took 10 bases from V and 0 from J; bases not matched to a gene: 4. There are 13 residues in the CDR3. Germline-derived CDR1 and CDR2 are MDHEN and SYDVKM. As DNA, the CDR3 is TGTGCCATCCTACAGGGGGCCTCCTACGAGCAGTACTTC. Protein product: CAILQGASYEQYF.

The chain joins TRBV5-1 to TRBJ1-1; no clear D. V lost 4 bases to trimming and J lost 3 bases, with 16 bases between them. The CDR3 is 15 residues long. CDR1 SGHRS and CDR2 YFSETQ come from the germline V gene. The CDR3 DNA reads as TGCGCCAGCAGCCAAGGCTTTGGGAGTGACACTGAAGCTTTCTTT. This sequence encodes CASSQGFGSDTEAFF.

In DNA form, the CDR3 reads TGCGCCAGCAGCCCAGGTAGGTGGACTCGCAATGAGCAGTTCTTC. Its translation: CASSPGRWTRNEQFF. The V and J genes are TRBV5-1 and TRBJ2-1, with D tentatively TRBD2 (5 bases). Trimming took off 4 bases at V and 6 bases at J, with 17 bases between the two ends. The CDR3 sequence is 15 residues long. Germline V gene lookup returns CDR1 SGHRS and CDR2 YFSETQ.

In this sample, this clone turned up a few times. In nucleotides, the CDR3 is TGTGCCAGCAGCACCACCCCACCAGACAGGGTCGAGTATCCCTCTACCTACGAGCAGTACTTC. Residues: CASSTTPPDRVEYPSTYEQYF. V is TRBV21-1 and J is TRBJ2-7; TRBD1, the D gene given by the table, was not confirmed from the DNA. TRBV21-1 is shown as a pseudogene. The CDR3 has 21 amino acids.

The chain employs TRBV2 and TRBJ1-3; D unresolved. CDR3 length: 14 amino acids. Germline V lookup: CDR1 SNHLY, CDR2 FYNNEI. The germline V and J ends were trimmed by 6 bases and 0 bases, with 9 bases remaining between them. The DNA of the CDR3 is TGTGCCAGCAGGCGCACAGCCTCTGGAAACACCATATATTTT. Its translation is CASRRTASGNTIYF.

This chain connects TRBV18 to TRBJ1-3; 11 bases align to TRBD1. CDR1 KGHSH and CDR2 LQKENI come from the germline V gene. The CDR3 loop spans 13 amino acids. V dropped 4 bases and J dropped 7; count of bases not matched to a gene: 0. The CDR3 region has the DNA TGTGCCAGCTCACGGGACAGGGGGAACACCATATATTTT. Translated, it gives CASSRDRGNTIYF.

The V and J genes are TRBV2 and TRBJ2-2; the match to TRBD2 covers 8 bases. The CDR3 runs to 16 residues. Germline V CDR1 and CDR2: SNHLY, FYNNEI. V was pared by 2 bases and J by 3 bases, with 5 bases of the junction left unmatched. As DNA, the CDR3 is TGTGCCAGCAGTGAATCGGGAGGGCCGGACACCGGGGAGCTGTTTTTT. It codes for CASSESGGPDTGELFF. Full variable domain (missing parts from reference TRBV2 and TRBJ2-2): EPEVTQTPSHQVTQMGQEVILRCVPISNHLYFYWYRQILGQKVEFLVSFYNNEISEKSEIFDDQFSVERPDGSNFTLKIRSTKLEDSAMYFCASSESGGPDTGELFFGEGSRLTVL.

The chain links TRBV29-1 to TRBJ2-7; unclear D gene. Germline lookup yields CDR1 SQVTM and CDR2 ANQGSEA. V lost 6 bases, J lost 3 bases, and 9 bases lay in between. There are 11 residues in the CDR3. Here the CDR3 DNA reads TGCAGCGTCCAAGCCGACTACGAGCAGTACTTC. Translating gives CSVQADYEQYF.

The chain is built from TRBV5-1 and TRBJ2-3, with D uncertain. Germline CDR1 SGHRS, CDR2 YFSETQ. This CDR3 has 14 amino acids. V shed 2 bases and J shed 0 bases, with 7 bases lying between them. CDR3 in amino acids: CASSFHTSTDTQYF. The CDR3 nucleotides are TGCGCCAGCAGCTTCCATACTAGCACAGATACGCAGTATTTT.

The chain is built from TRBV5-1 and TRBJ1-1; the D is unclear. CDR1 is SGHRS, CDR2 YFSETQ, per germline. This CDR3 comprises 15 residues. The germline V and J ends were trimmed by 4 bases and 0 bases, with 13 bases remaining between them. The chain's CDR3 is CASSTQLRMNTEAFF. The CDR3 DNA follows: TGCGCCAGCAGCACACAGCTACGAATGAACACTGAAGCTTTCTTT.

The CDR3 protein is CATVSSAGGNSPLHF. The CDR3 region has the DNA TGTGCCACTGTCTCCTCCGCAGGGGGTAATTCACCCCTCCACTTT. V and J are TRBV30 and TRBJ1-6; 7 bases map to TRBD1. V shed 8 bases and J 6 bases; nucleotides not matched to a gene: 13. CDR3 size: 15 residues. Per the germline V gene, CDR1 is GTSNPN and CDR2 is SVGIG (reference sequence).

The rearrangement uses TRBV13 and TRBJ1-4; a possible D gene is TRBD1 (5 bases). From germline, CDR1 is PRHDT and CDR2 FYEKMQ (reference sequence). The germline V and J ends were trimmed by 6 bases and 3 bases, with 11 bases remaining between them. The CDR3 loop spans 14 amino acids. The CDR3 region is CASRTQGSNEKLFF. The CDR3 bases are TGTGCCAGCAGGACCCAGGGATCTAATGAAAAACTGTTTTTT.

The V call is TRBV5-8, the J call TRBJ2-1, with TRBD2 matching 8 bases. Germline assignment: CDR1 SGHTS and CDR2 YDEGEE. CDR3 size: 15 residues. Trimming took 1 base from V and 9 from J; bases not matched to a gene: 9. The CDR3 DNA reads TGTGCCAGCAGCTTGTGGGAATCGCGGGGGGCTGAGCAGTTCTTC. Translated, it gives CASSLWESRGAEQFF.

CDR3 bases: TGTGCCTGGATGTTAGGTGGGGCGTTAGAAGCTTTCTTT. Protein product: CAWMLGGALEAFF. The V gene is TRBV30, the J gene TRBJ1-1; D is possibly TRBD1 (5 bases). The ends were cut back, 4 bases at V and 8 bases at J, with 17 bases in the middle. Germline lookup yields CDR1 GTSNPN and CDR2 SVGIG (reference sequence). The CDR3 consists of 13 residues.

The V call is TRBV27, the J call TRBJ2-3, with TRBD2 as a possible D gene (5 bases). V was shortened by 6 bases and J by 1 base, with 20 bases between the two germline ends. Germline CDR1 is MNHEY and CDR2 is SMNVEV (reference sequence). CDR3 length: 17 residues. CDR3 amino acids: CASSKPGERRRTDTQYF. The CDR3 coding sequence is TGTGCCAGCAGCAAGCCCGGGGAGCGGCGACGCACAGATACGCAGTATTTT.

The chain couples TRBV5-1 to TRBJ2-1; maybe TRBD1 (6 bases). The CDR3 extends over 16 amino acids. V gave up 4 bases and J gave up 7 bases, with 21 bases separating them. Germline values: CDR1 SGHRS, CDR2 YFSETQ. In DNA, the CDR3 is TGCGCCAGCAGCCTATCGATTTCACAGGGTAAGAATGAGCAGTTCTTC. This encodes CASSLSISQGKNEQFF.

V gene TRBV9 combines with J gene TRBJ1-1; D unclear. The CDR3 loop spans 14 amino acids. Trimming removed 0 bases at V and 5 bases at J, with 11 bases between. Looked up from germline, CDR1 is SGDLS and CDR2 is YYNGEE. The CDR3 bases are TGTGCCAGCAGCGTAGGGACCGGAGGGACTGAAGCTTTCTTT. This encodes CASSVGTGGTEAFF. The whole variable domain, remainder taken from reference TRBV9 and TRBJ1-1, is DSGVTQTPKHLITATGQRVTLRCSPRSGDLSVYWYQQSLDQGLQFLIQYYNGEERAKGNILERFSAQQFPDLHSELNLSSLELGDSALYFCASSVGTGGTEAFFGQGTRLTVV.

The chain couples TRBV9 to TRBJ2-2; perhaps TRBD1 as D (5 bases). The V end was cut by 0 bases, the J end by 1 base, with 7 bases between. This CDR3 spans 15 amino acids. Germline V gene data show CDR1 as SGDLS and CDR2 as YYNGEE. The CDR3 region has the DNA TGTGCCAGCAGCGTAGTCCAGGGGAACACCGGGGAGCTGTTTTTT. This codes for CASSVVQGNTGELFF.